What follows is one T cell receptor (beta chain) and its context. This sample is part of a study of blood T cell repertoires in COVID-19. For the study at large: Specimens from acute and convalescent COVID-19 originated in the United States, Italy and Spain. The cDNA or gDNA used as material had been derived from T cells, B-cell-depleted T cells, or PBMCs.

Germline values: CDR1 MNHNS, CDR2 SASEGT. This CDR3 has 15 amino acids. J was trimmed by 6 bases and V by 2 bases; bases with no gene match: 1. Here immunoSEQ multiplex PCR was the method, and the copy in TCRdb shows in-frame clones only, minus some. The table has about 440,000 clones, roughly nine tenths seen once. This study enrolled people aged roughly 18 to 100 from about two dozen US geographic areas. Participants had their cohort set by participant-reported clinical history. The sequence came from a woman younger than 35 with acute COVID-19. Sequencing input: PBMCs or T cells enriched from blood (not recorded which). This chain connects TRBV6-1 to TRBJ2-1, with TRBD2 identical over 13 bases. The CDR3 here is CASSETSGRANEQFF. CDR3 nucleotide sequence: TGTGCCAGCAGTGAAACTAGCGGGAGGGCCAATGAGCAGTTCTTC.